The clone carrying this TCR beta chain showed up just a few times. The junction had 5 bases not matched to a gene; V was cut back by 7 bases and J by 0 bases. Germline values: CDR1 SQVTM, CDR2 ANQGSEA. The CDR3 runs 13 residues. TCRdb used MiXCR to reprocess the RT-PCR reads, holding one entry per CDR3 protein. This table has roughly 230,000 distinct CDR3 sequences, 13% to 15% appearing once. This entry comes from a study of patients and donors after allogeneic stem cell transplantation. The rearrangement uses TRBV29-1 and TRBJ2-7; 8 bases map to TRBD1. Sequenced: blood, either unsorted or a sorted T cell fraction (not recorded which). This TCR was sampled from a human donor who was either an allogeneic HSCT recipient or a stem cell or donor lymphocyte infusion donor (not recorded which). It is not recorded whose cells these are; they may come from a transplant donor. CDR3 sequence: CSATGGSSYEQYF. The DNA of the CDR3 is TGCAGCGCAACAGGGGGAAGCTCCTACGAGCAGTACTTC.